The 19 T cell receptor beta chains listed next were all sequenced from one sample in a study of blood T cell repertoires in COVID-19. The data were produced by immunoSEQ multiplex PCR, yet TCRdb's version contains in-frame clones alone and is incomplete. The data hold roughly 230,000 clones, with more than 75% observed a single time. Source material: peripheral blood. These receptors all stem from a man in his forties with acute or convalescent COVID-19.

V is TRBV4-2 and J is TRBJ2-1; D unresolved. V lost 2 bases and J lost 6, with 14 bases in between. Germline V gives CDR1 LGHNA, CDR2 YNFKEQ. This CDR3 comprises 15 residues. CDR3 DNA: TGTGCCAGCAGCCAATTGACCCTAGATACCAATGAGCAGTTCTTC. This gives the protein CASSQLTLDTNEQFF.

This clone was seen a handful of times. V and J are TRBV9 and TRBJ2-5; TRBD2 aligns across 9 bases. Trimming at V came to 1 base and at J to 5 bases, leaving 9 bases not matched to a gene. CDR3 length: 16 amino acids. Germline V CDR1 and CDR2: SGDLS, YYNGEE. The CDR3 DNA follows: TGTGCCAGCAGCGTACAGGCTAGCGGGGTGGGGGAGACCCAGTACTTC. Residues: CASSVQASGVGETQYF.

This rearrangement joins TRBV7-2 to TRBJ1-5; D is undetermined. The CDR3 contains 15 residues. Trimming took off 6 bases at V and 0 bases at J, with 12 bases between the two ends. Germline V lookup: CDR1 SGHTA, CDR2 FQGNSA. CDR3 bases: TGTGCCAGCAGGAGTCAGGTTTATAGCAATCAGCCCCAGCATTTT. Translated, it gives CASRSQVYSNQPQHF.

The chain uses TRBV6-5 and TRBJ1-6, with D hard to call. The CDR3 consists of 12 residues. Germline CDR1 and CDR2: MNHEY and SVGAGI. V lost 5 bases and J lost 7, with 6 bases in between. The CDR3 sequence: CASSSANSPLHF. CDR3 nucleotides: TGTGCCAGCAGTAGCGCAAATTCACCCCTCCACTTT.

The chain combines TRBV19 with TRBJ1-5, with a tentative D call TRBD1 (6 bases). Trimming took 6 bases from V and 1 from J, leaving 13 bases between them. CDR3 size: 15 residues. Germline V lookup: CDR1 LNHDA, CDR2 SQIVND (reference sequence). The CDR3 DNA follows: TGTGCCAGTAGCGCGGACAGACCAAGCAATCAGCCCCAGCATTTT. Translation gives CASSADRPSNQPQHF. Based on the CDR3 plus reference TRBV19 and TRBJ1-5, the full variable domain is DGGITQSPKYLFRKEGQNVTLSCEQNLNHDAMYWYRQDPGQGLRLIYYSQIVNDFQKGDIAEGYSVSREKKESFPLTVTSAQKNPTAFYLCASSADRPSNQPQHFGDGTRLSIL.

This chain uses TRBV3-1 (or the pseudogene TRBV3-2) with TRBJ2-7; 10 bases are shared with TRBD1. The germline V gene encodes CDR1 LGHDT and CDR2 YNNKEL (reference sequence). The J segment lost 5 bases and the V segment lost 4 bases, leaving 8 bases of the junction unmatched. The CDR3 runs 15 residues. For the CDR3, the DNA is TGTGCCAGCAGCCCTACCAGGGACAGGGGAAACGAGCAGTACTTC. As protein: CASSPTRDRGNEQYF.

The CDR3: CASSGAGARVETQYF. The CDR3 DNA reads as TGCGCCAGCAGCGGCGCGGGGGCGCGAGTAGAGACCCAGTACTTC. This sequence joins TRBV5-1 and TRBJ2-5, with D perhaps matching TRBD2 (7 bases). V lost 4 bases and J 4 bases, leaving 17 bases between the germline ends. Per the germline V gene, CDR1 is SGHRS and CDR2 is YFSETQ. The CDR3 sequence is 15 residues long.

In this sample, this clone turned up once. The chain combines TRBV30 with TRBJ1-1; D call uncertain. The length of the CDR3 is 13 residues. Between the trimmed V and J ends, which lost 0 bases and 5 bases, there was a span of 10 bases. CDR1 and CDR2 from the germline V gene are GTSNPN and SVGIG (reference sequence). In DNA form, the CDR3 reads TGTGCCTGGAGTGTAGGCGGAACAACTGAAGCTTTCTTT. It specifies CAWSVGGTTEAFF.

This CDR3 reads CASINGPPRGYTF. In nucleotides, the CDR3 is TGTGCCAGCATTAACGGCCCCCCGCGGGGCTACACCTTC. This chain joins TRBV6-5 and TRBJ1-2; the D is unclear. Germline V gives CDR1 MNHEY, CDR2 SVGAGI. V lost 7 bases and J lost 8, with 17 bases in between. The CDR3 consists of 13 residues.

This chain uses TRBV2 with TRBJ2-7, with D perhaps TRBD2 (6 bases). CDR3 length equals 16 residues. Germline CDR1 and CDR2: SNHLY and FYNNEI. V lost 0 bases, J lost 5 bases, and 17 bases lay in between. In DNA form, the CDR3 reads TGTGCCAGCAGTGAAGCGGGACTGCACATGGGGAACGAGCAGTACTTC. This gives the protein CASSEAGLHMGNEQYF.

The table lists this clone with a few counts. This chain connects TRBV2 to TRBJ1-2, with 10 bases lining up with TRBD1. CDR1 SNHLY and CDR2 FYNNEI come from the germline V gene. V was clipped by 4 bases and J by 7 bases; unmatched bases: 9. The CDR3 sequence is 15 residues long. The CDR3 nucleotides are TGTGCCAGCAGTGGAAGGGACAGGGGCACCGTTGGCTACACCTTC. Its translation is CASSGRDRGTVGYTF.

The CDR3, as DNA: TGTGCCAGTAGTAAGGTGCGGGGCACTGAAGCTTTCTTT. It codes for CASSKVRGTEAFF. The chain recombines TRBV19 with TRBJ1-1; no reliable D call. The CDR3 sequence is 13 residues long. CDR1 is LNHDA and CDR2 is SQIVND in the germline V gene (reference sequence). V lost 4 bases and J lost 4, with 10 bases in between.

Note on this clone: The junction and the germline gene differ at one end; a read error may be behind it. V gene TRBV7-7 combines with J gene TRBJ2-2; TRBD2 agrees at 10 bases. CDR1 SSHAT and CDR2 FNYEAQ come from the germline V gene (reference sequence). The CDR3 extends over 16 amino acids. CDR3 sequence reads: CASSPRLAGNTGELFF. In DNA form, the CDR3 reads TGTGCTAGCAGCCCTCGACTAGCGGGGAACACCGGGGAGCTGTTTTTT. The full variable domain, rest sourced from reference TRBV7-7 and TRBJ2-2, is GAGVSQSPRYKVTKRGQDVTLRCDPISSHATLYWYQQALGQGPEFLTYFNYEAQPDKSGLPSDRFSAERPEGSISTLTIQRTEQRDSAMYRCASSPRLAGNTGELFFGEGSRLTVL.

This clone was found once. CDR3 in amino acids: CASSFGDSPLHF. The CDR3 region has the DNA TGTGCCAGCAGTTTTGGAGATTCACCCCTCCACTTT. V is TRBV27 and J is TRBJ1-6, with D unresolved. Germline loops: CDR1 MNHEY, CDR2 SMNVEV (reference sequence). V was clipped by 3 bases and J by 8 bases, with 5 bases between them. CDR3 length: 12 residues.

The V and J genes are TRBV27 and TRBJ2-7; 7 nucleotides agree with TRBD1. The V gene's germline CDR1 is MNHEY and CDR2 SMNVEV (reference sequence). V shed 1 base and J 3 bases; nucleotides not matched to a gene: 9. CDR3 length: 16 residues. The CDR3 loop reads CASSLWPQGVNYEQYF. As DNA, the CDR3 is TGTGCCAGCAGTTTATGGCCTCAGGGGGTGAACTACGAGCAGTACTTC.

The chain employs TRBV6-5 and TRBJ1-5; the match to TRBD1 covers 9 bases. The CDR3 covers 12 residues. V was pared by 6 bases and J by 6 bases, with 0 bases of the junction left unmatched. CDR1 MNHEY and CDR2 SVGAGI come from the germline V gene. CDR3 sequence: CASRTGGQPQHF. For the CDR3, the DNA is TGTGCCAGCAGGACAGGGGGTCAGCCCCAGCATTTT.

For the CDR3, the DNA is TGCGCCAGCAGCCAAGCGCACAGAAGCTCCTACGAGCAGTACTTC. It codes for CASSQAHRSSYEQYF. The V and J genes are TRBV4-1 and TRBJ2-7; D gene uncertain. The CDR3 covers 15 residues. V dropped 1 base and J dropped 0 bases, with 10 bases sitting between them. CDR1 and CDR2 (germline): MGHRA, YSYEKL.

This clone has more than one count but fewer than ten. V gene TRBV29-1 combines with J gene TRBJ1-5; tentative D call: TRBD1 (5 bases). The germline V gene has CDR1 SQVTM and CDR2 ANQGSEA. V gave up 7 bases and J gave up 3 bases, with 13 bases separating them. The CDR3 covers 13 residues. This chain's CDR3 is CSASVGLNQPQHF. The DNA of the CDR3 is TGCAGCGCCTCGGTGGGGCTCAATCAGCCCCAGCATTTT.

Only a few counts were recorded for this clone. The J gene is TRBJ1-2, the V gene TRBV11-2; D is unresolved. The CDR3 sequence is 13 residues long. The germline V and J ends were trimmed by 0 bases and 8 bases, with 10 bases remaining between them. Germline lookup yields CDR1 SGHAT and CDR2 FQNNGV. CDR3 DNA: TGTGCCAGCAGCTTAGATCGAGCGGGGGGCTACACCTTC. Translation gives CASSLDRAGGYTF.